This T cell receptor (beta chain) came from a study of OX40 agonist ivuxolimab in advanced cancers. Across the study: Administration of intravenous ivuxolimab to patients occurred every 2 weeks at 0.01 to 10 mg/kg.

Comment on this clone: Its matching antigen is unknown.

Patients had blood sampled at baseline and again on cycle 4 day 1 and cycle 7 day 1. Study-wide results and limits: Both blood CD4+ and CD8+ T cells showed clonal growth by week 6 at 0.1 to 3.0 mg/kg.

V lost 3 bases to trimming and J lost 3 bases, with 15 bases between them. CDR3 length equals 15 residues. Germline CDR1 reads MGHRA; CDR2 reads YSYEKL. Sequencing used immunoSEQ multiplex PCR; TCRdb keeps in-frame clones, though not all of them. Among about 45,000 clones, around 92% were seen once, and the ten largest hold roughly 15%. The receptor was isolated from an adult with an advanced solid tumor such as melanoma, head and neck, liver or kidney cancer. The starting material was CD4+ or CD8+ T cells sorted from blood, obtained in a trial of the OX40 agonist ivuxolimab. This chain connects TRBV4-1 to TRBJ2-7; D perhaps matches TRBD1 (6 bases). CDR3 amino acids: CASSQHRESNYEQYF. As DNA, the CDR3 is TGCGCCAGCAGCCAGCACAGGGAATCAAACTACGAGCAGTACTTC.